Listed here are 17 T cell receptor beta chains from one sample, sequenced in a study of T cell changes during pregnancy in multiple sclerosis. Assay: immunoSEQ multiplex PCR; the TCRdb copy retains only in-frame clones and omits some. The sample lists 70,000 to 100,000 clones; 80% to 95% were seen once. The sequences come from peripheral blood, collected in the first trimester of pregnancy. The receptors originated from a female donor with multiple sclerosis, enrolled in a pregnancy study.

The chain employs TRBV7-9 and TRBJ1-5; 10 bases align to TRBD1. Trimming removed 5 bases from V and 7 bases from J; junction bases left unmatched: 5. The germline V gene encodes CDR1 SEHNR and CDR2 FQNEAQ (reference sequence). There are 14 residues in the CDR3. The DNA for the CDR3 is TGTGCCAGCAGCGGGACAGGGGCGGGCCAGCCCCAGCATTTT. Protein sequence: CASSGTGAGQPQHF.

The rearrangement uses TRBV19 and TRBJ2-7, with TRBD1 as a possible D gene (6 bases). V shed 4 bases and J shed 2 bases, with 15 bases lying between them. The CDR3 sequence is 15 residues long. Germline CDR1 is LNHDA and CDR2 is SQIVND (reference sequence). CDR3 nucleotide sequence: TGTGCCAGTAGTAGTGCTGGACAGCTAGCCTACGAGCAGTACTTC. It codes for CASSSAGQLAYEQYF.

J is TRBJ2-2 and V is TRBV13, with D unresolved. The germline V gene has CDR1 PRHDT and CDR2 FYEKMQ (reference sequence). Deletions cut 4 bases from V and 4 bases from J, with 22 bases between. This CDR3 is built from 18 residues. The CDR3 here is CASSSRLEVSSSTGELFF. For the CDR3, the DNA is TGTGCCAGCAGCTCCCGGTTAGAGGTTTCGTCGTCCACCGGGGAGCTGTTTTTT.

The chain joins TRBV7-9 to TRBJ2-3, with a possible D match to TRBD2 (6 bases). Germline V gene sequence: CDR1 SEHNR, CDR2 FQNEAQ (reference sequence). This CDR3 contains 17 residues. V shed 5 bases and J shed 2 bases, with 20 bases lying between them. The CDR3 sequence is CASSLTQRGTFTDTQYF. CDR3 sequence (DNA): TGTGCCAGCAGCCTAACCCAACGGGGGACCTTCACAGATACGCAGTATTTT.

This chain uses TRBV9 with TRBJ1-1, with D possibly being TRBD1 (5 bases). The V end was cut by 0 bases, the J end by 5 bases, with 17 bases between. The germline gives CDR1 SGDLS, CDR2 YYNGEE. The CDR3 length is 16 residues. For the CDR3, the DNA is TGTGCCAGCAGCGTAGAAGCGCAGGGTCGAGGTACTGAAGCTTTCTTT. This translates into CASSVEAQGRGTEAFF. Full variable domain (outside the CDR3, taken from reference TRBV9 and TRBJ1-1): DSGVTQTPKHLITATGQRVTLRCSPRSGDLSVYWYQQSLDQGLQFLIQYYNGEERAKGNILERFSAQQFPDLHSELNLSSLELGDSALYFCASSVEAQGRGTEAFFGQGTRLTVV.

The genes are TRBV7-9 and TRBJ1-1, with D possibly matching TRBD1 (6 bases). V was cut by 2 bases and J by 2 bases, with 18 bases left in between. The CDR3 covers 17 residues. Germline V CDR1 and CDR2: SEHNR, FQNEAQ (reference sequence). The CDR3 region is CASSLSGPSDRNTEAFF. Here the CDR3 DNA reads TGTGCCAGCAGCTTATCGGGACCGTCGGACAGAAACACTGAAGCTTTCTTT.

This clone appeared once. This chain uses TRBV5-6 with TRBJ2-6, with 8 bases identical to TRBD1. V was pared by 4 bases and J by 2 bases, with 2 bases of the junction left unmatched. CDR3 length equals 15 residues. The germline CDR1 and CDR2 sequences are SGHDT and YYEEEE. For the CDR3, the DNA is TGTGCCAGCAGCGTGACAGGGGCTGGGGCCAACGTCCTGACTTTC. This translates into CASSVTGAGANVLTF.

This chain uses TRBV6-5 with TRBJ2-1, with D tentatively TRBD1 (5 bases). CDR3 length: 13 amino acids. Germline CDR1 reads MNHEY; CDR2 reads SVGAGI. V dropped 6 bases and J dropped 6 bases, with 12 bases sitting between them. The CDR3 sequence: CASRQSGANEQFF. As DNA, the CDR3 is TGTGCCAGCAGGCAAAGTGGGGCCAATGAGCAGTTCTTC.

The V gene is TRBV5-1, the J gene TRBJ2-7; maybe TRBD2 (6 bases). Germline CDR1 SGHRS, CDR2 YFSETQ. V was trimmed by 1 base and J by 0 bases, leaving 8 bases between them. This CDR3 contains 14 residues. The CDR3 spells CASSLPGSSYEQYF. The DNA of the CDR3 is TGCGCCAGCAGCTTGCCCGGGAGCTCCTACGAGCAGTACTTC.

The chain is built from TRBV18 and TRBJ1-2; the match to TRBD1 covers 9 bases. CDR1 and CDR2 from the germline V gene are KGHSH and LQKENI. This CDR3 region has 16 residues. The J segment lost 9 bases and the V segment lost 3 bases, leaving 14 bases of the junction unmatched. The CDR3 DNA reads as TGTGCCAGCTCACCTCAACCGGGACAGGGTTTTTTTCGCTACACCTTC. Translating gives CASSPQPGQGFFRYTF.

The chain links TRBV5-6 to TRBJ1-1, with D perhaps TRBD1 (5 bases). Germline V gives CDR1 SGHDT, CDR2 YYEEEE. The germline V and J ends were trimmed by 4 bases and 4 bases, with 14 bases remaining between them. The CDR3 has 14 amino acids. Here the CDR3 reads CASSLQVGGTEAFF. The CDR3 DNA reads TGTGCCAGCAGCCTACAGGTTGGTGGCACTGAAGCTTTCTTT.

The chain employs TRBV6-5 and TRBJ2-5; a possible D gene is TRBD1 (7 bases). The CDR3 loop spans 15 amino acids. V dropped 0 bases and J dropped 4 bases, with 12 bases sitting between them. Germline CDR1 is MNHEY and CDR2 is SVGAGI. The CDR3 DNA sequence: TGTGCCAGCAGTTACTCCCGGCAGGGGGGAGAGACCCAGTACTTC. Amino acid sequence: CASSYSRQGGETQYF.

The chain links TRBV15 to TRBJ2-5, with 14 bases lining up with TRBD2. J lost 3 bases, V lost 1 base, and 4 bases had no gene match. There are 17 residues in the CDR3. Germline assignment: CDR1 LNHNV and CDR2 YYDKDF (reference sequence). The CDR3 DNA reads as TGTGCCACCAGCAGAGTGGCGGGACTAGCGGGGGAAGAGACCCAGTACTTC. Protein: CATSRVAGLAGEETQYF.

The J gene is TRBJ1-3, the V gene TRBV13; 9 nucleotides match TRBD1. The CDR3 loop spans 15 amino acids. The junction had 9 bases not matched to a gene; V was cut back by 5 bases and J by 7 bases. Germline CDR1 reads PRHDT; CDR2 reads FYEKMQ (reference sequence). The CDR3 loop is CASSAGTGNPNTIYF. In nucleotides, the CDR3 is TGTGCCAGCAGCGCCGGGACAGGGAATCCCAACACCATATATTTT.

The chain links TRBV19 to TRBJ1-1; D gene ambiguous. The CDR3 covers 16 residues. Germline V gives CDR1 LNHDA, CDR2 SQIVND (reference sequence). Trimming left V 3 bases short and J 3 bases short, with 17 bases between. CDR3 nucleotide sequence: TGTGCCAGTAGTATCGTGGCAGTTGTACCCGACACTGAAGCTTTCTTT. It translates to CASSIVAVVPDTEAFF.

This rearrangement joins TRBV5-8 to TRBJ2-1; TRBD2 agrees at 10 bases. After removal of 3 bases from V and 4 bases from J, the junction contained 7 bases not matched to a gene. This CDR3 comprises 16 residues. The germline gives CDR1 SGHTS, CDR2 YDEGEE. CDR3 coding DNA: TGTGCCAGCAGCTCGTCACTAGCGGGGTTTTACAATGAGCAGTTCTTC. The encoded protein is CASSSSLAGFYNEQFF.

CDR3 loop: CASSLYGGASTDTQYF. As DNA, the CDR3 is TGTGCCAGCAGCTTATATGGCGGGGCTAGCACAGATACGCAGTATTTT. The chain has TRBV7-2 and TRBJ2-3, with D tentatively TRBD2 (6 bases). Trimming stripped 2 bases from V and 0 bases from J, with 12 bases between. Germline assignment: CDR1 SGHTA and CDR2 FQGNSA. CDR3 length: 16 amino acids.